The clone carrying this TCR beta chain was recorded many times. Construction of the TCRbeta library involved unique molecular identifiers. TCRdb processed the PCR reads anew with MiXCR; each CDR3 protein has one entry. The sample lists about 610,000 distinct CDR3 sequences, about 11% occurring once. CDR1 and CDR2 from the germline V gene are DFQATT and SNEGSKA (reference sequence). Unmatched junction bases numbered 6, after V lost 7 bases and J lost 4 bases. CDR3 length: 12 residues. This sample was included in a study of T-cell reconstitution after alpha-beta-depleted transplantation in children. The gene calls are TRBV20-1 and TRBJ2-7, with 8 bases matching TRBD1. The TCR was taken from a human donor who donated a stem cell graft to a child with acute myeloid leukemia. The sequencing used PBMCs from the stem cell graft donor, collected from the stem cell graft. The CDR3 sequence is CSVRQGQYEQYF. CDR3 coding DNA: TGCAGTGTGAGACAGGGGCAATACGAGCAGTACTTC.